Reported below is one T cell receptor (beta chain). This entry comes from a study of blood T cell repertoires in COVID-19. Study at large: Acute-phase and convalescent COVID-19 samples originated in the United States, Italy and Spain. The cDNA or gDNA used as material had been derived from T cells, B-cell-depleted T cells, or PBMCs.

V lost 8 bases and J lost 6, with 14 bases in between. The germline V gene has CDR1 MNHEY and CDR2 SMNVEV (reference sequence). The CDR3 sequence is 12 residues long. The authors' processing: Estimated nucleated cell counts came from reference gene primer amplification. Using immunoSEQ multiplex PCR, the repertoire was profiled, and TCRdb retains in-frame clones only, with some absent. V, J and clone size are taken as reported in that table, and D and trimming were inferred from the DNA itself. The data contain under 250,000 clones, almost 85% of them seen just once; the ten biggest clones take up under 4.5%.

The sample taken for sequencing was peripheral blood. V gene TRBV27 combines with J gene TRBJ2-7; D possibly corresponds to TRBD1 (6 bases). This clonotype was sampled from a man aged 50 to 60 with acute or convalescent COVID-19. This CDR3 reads CASGTTGPEQYF. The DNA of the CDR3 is TGTGCCAGCGGGACCACAGGGCCCGAGCAGTACTTC.